This T cell receptor beta chain stems from a study of blood T cell repertoires in COVID-19. Study-level information: Whether acute or convalescent, the COVID-19 samples came from the United States, Italy and Spain. T cells, B-cell-depleted T cells, or PBMCs provided the cDNA or gDNA that served as material.

The length of the CDR3 is 16 residues. Trimming cost V 7 bases and J 0 bases, with 13 bases left between them. Per germline, CDR1 SGHTA and CDR2 FQGNSA. Per the study methods: From reference gene primer amplification, estimates of nucleated cell counts were derived. The method was immunoSEQ multiplex PCR; TCRdb's version includes in-frame clones alone and lacks a portion of them. The D gene and trimming were derived from the DNA, and the V and J assignments and clone size from that table. The profile shows some 110,000 clones, 60% to 80% of them singletons. This clonotype originated in a human donor with acute or convalescent COVID-19. The donor label of this sample is uncertain. The specimen sequenced was peripheral blood. The chain couples TRBV7-2 to TRBJ2-6; D possibly corresponds to TRBD1 (6 bases). For the CDR3, the DNA is TGTGCCAGCACCCGACAGGCTAGCTCTGGGGCCAACGTCCTGACTTTC. This sequence encodes CASTRQASSGANVLTF.